Shown below are 15 T cell receptor beta chains from a single sample sequenced in a study of T cells in Graves' hyperthyroidism and ophthalmopathy. The CDR3 regions of TCR beta were amplified from RNA transcripts. TCR CDR3 regions were first amplified by RT-PCR with HTBI primers. TCRdb re-analysed the multiplex PCR reads in MiXCR, keeping a single row per CDR3 protein. Of about 320,000 distinct CDR3 sequences in the sample, about 15% were seen once. Sequencing was performed on blood. These receptors came from a man aged 25-40 years with Graves' hyperthyroidism.

The table lists this clonotype with many counts. A much larger clone sits a single nucleotide away, making a read error possible. The V and J genes are TRBV7-9 and TRBJ2-3, with D unclear. CDR3 length: 13 amino acids. The V gene's germline CDR1 is SEHNR and CDR2 FQNEAQ (reference sequence). V gave up 4 bases and J gave up 2 bases, with 7 bases separating them. This CDR3 is CASSSVHTDTQYF. The DNA for the CDR3 is TGTGCCAGCAGCTCCGTACACACAGATACGCAGTATTTT.

This clonotype came up many times. The chain has TRBV2 and TRBJ1-4; D ambiguous. Germline V gives CDR1 SNHLY, CDR2 FYNNEI. CDR3 length: 18 amino acids. The V end was cut by 0 bases, the J end by 8 bases, with 22 bases between. CDR3 bases: TGTGCCAGCAGTGAAGCGTCGTTTTTGGGAGAACGGCGGGAAAAACTGTTTTTT. As protein: CASSEASFLGERREKLFF. Supplemented by reference TRBV2 and TRBJ1-4, the full variable domain reads EPEVTQTPSHQVTQMGQEVILRCVPISNHLYFYWYRQILGQKVEFLVSFYNNEISEKSEIFDDQFSVERPDGSNFTLKIRSTKLEDSAMYFCASSEASFLGERREKLFFGSGTQLSVL.

This clonotype was observed a few times. V gene TRBV5-1 combines with J gene TRBJ2-5; a possible D gene is TRBD1 (5 bases). Germline-derived CDR1 and CDR2 are SGHRS and YFSETQ. Trimming left V 5 bases short and J 5 bases short, with 13 bases between. The CDR3 sequence is 13 residues long. DNA of the CDR3: TGCGCCAGCAGGATTGGGGCTTTCGAGACCCAGTACTTC. Translated, it gives CASRIGAFETQYF.

Many counts were recorded for this clonotype. The V call is TRBV2, the J call TRBJ2-3; 8 bases are a match to TRBD1. The CDR3 is made up of 15 amino acids. The trim removed 7 bases at V and 5 bases at J, leaving 11 bases unmatched. Germline V gives CDR1 SNHLY, CDR2 FYNNEI. Here the CDR3 reads CASTEGRGHIDTQYF. CDR3 in DNA: TGTGCCAGCACCGAAGGCAGGGGGCATATAGATACGCAGTATTTT.

The chain recombines TRBV9 with TRBJ2-3; 12 positions match TRBD2. J was trimmed by 5 bases and V by 2 bases; bases with no gene match: 6. CDR3 length: 16 amino acids. CDR1 and CDR2 (germline): SGDLS, YYNGEE. The CDR3 DNA follows: TGTGCCAGCAGCGTGACTAGCGGGAGATTGGTAGATACGCAGTATTTT. Translating it yields CASSVTSGRLVDTQYF.

This clonotype was counted at least ten times. V and J are TRBV11-2 and TRBJ2-1, with D perhaps matching TRBD2 (6 bases). This CDR3 contains 16 residues. Germline V gene lookup returns CDR1 SGHAT and CDR2 FQNNGV. Trimming removed 5 bases from V and 8 bases from J, with 22 bases in between. CDR3 sequence: CASSLGGTGVLYEQFF. The CDR3 DNA is TGTGCCAGCAGCCTCGGGGGAACGGGAGTGTTATATGAGCAGTTCTTC.

This clonotype was picked up many times. The chain joins TRBV5-1 to TRBJ2-7, with D possibly matching TRBD2 (7 bases). The CDR3 loop spans 15 amino acids. CDR1 SGHRS and CDR2 YFSETQ come from the germline V gene. V lost 6 bases, J lost 0 bases, and 16 bases lay in between. CDR3 sequence (DNA): TGCGCCAGCAAGCGGGGCGGGGGCTTCTCCTACGAGCAGTACTTC. Protein sequence: CASKRGGGFSYEQYF.

This clonotype was seen more than once but under ten times. The rearrangement uses TRBV30 and TRBJ1-4, with 11 bases lining up with TRBD1. CDR3 length: 19 amino acids. Germline values: CDR1 GTSNPN, CDR2 SVGIG (reference sequence). The V segment lost 2 bases and the J segment 8 bases; nucleotides outside the gene matches: 19. As DNA, the CDR3 is TGTGCCTGGAGTCTTGGGCTTCCCGGGACAGGGGGTTCCGAAGAAAAACTGTTTTTT. Its translation: CAWSLGLPGTGGSEEKLFF. Full variable domain (rest looked up from reference TRBV30 and TRBJ1-4): SQTIHQWPATLVQPVGSPLSLECTVEGTSNPNLYWYRQAAGRGLQLLFYSVGIGQISSEVPQNLSASRPQDRQFILSSKKLLLSDSGFYLCAWSLGLPGTGGSEEKLFFGSGTQLSVL.

This clonotype was detected many times. The chain joins TRBV27 to TRBJ1-2; 9 bases are shared with TRBD1. The CDR3 is made up of 18 amino acids. V shed 6 bases and J 4 bases; nucleotides not matched to a gene: 18. Germline V gene data show CDR1 as MNHEY and CDR2 as SMNVEV (reference sequence). The CDR3 DNA reads as TGTGCCAGCAGGGCCCAGACAGGGGGTCCCCCGTCCCTCTATGGCTACACCTTC. Protein: CASRAQTGGPPSLYGYTF.

Many counts were recorded for this clonotype. The chain carries TRBV15 and TRBJ2-7; 13 positions match TRBD2. Unmatched junction bases numbered 10, after V lost 3 bases and J lost 5 bases. Germline V gene data show CDR1 as LNHNV and CDR2 as YYDKDF (reference sequence). The CDR3 extends over 17 amino acids. The CDR3 nucleotides are TGTGCCACCAGCAGGGACCAGCCGGGACTAGCGGGACACGAGCAGTACTTC. Its translation is CATSRDQPGLAGHEQYF.

This clonotype was found once. This chain connects TRBV12-3 or TRBV12-4 to TRBJ2-1; 8 bases agree with TRBD2. The CDR3 loop spans 16 amino acids. With V trimmed by 4 bases and J by 7 bases, 12 bases remained unmatched. This chain's CDR3 is CASSSRTSLLSNEQFF. DNA of the CDR3: TGTGCCAGCAGTTCGCGGACTAGCCTTTTGTCAAATGAGCAGTTCTTC.

This clonotype was observed many times. The chain joins TRBV6-2 or TRBV6-3 to TRBJ1-2, with D unclear. The V gene's germline CDR1 is MNHEY and CDR2 SVGEGT. The V end lost 6 bases, the J end lost 3 bases, and 11 bases lay between the germline ends. The CDR3 contains 13 residues. The CDR3 reads CASRDPGDYGYTF. The CDR3 bases are TGTGCCAGCAGAGATCCGGGTGACTATGGCTACACCTTC.

The chain uses TRBV19 and TRBJ2-7; TRBD1 matches at 8 bases. Germline CDR1 and CDR2: LNHDA and SQIVND (reference sequence). The CDR3 sequence is 13 residues long. The ends lost 5 bases at V and 4 bases at J; junction bases unmatched: 4. The CDR3 DNA is TGTGCCAGTAGTGGACAGGGTCGATACGAGCAGTACTTC. It specifies CASSGQGRYEQYF.

This clonotype was picked up many times. This chain links TRBV5-1 with TRBJ2-1; 8 bases fit TRBD2. After removal of 4 bases from V and 9 bases from J, the junction contained 12 bases not matched to a gene. In germline, CDR1 is SGHRS, CDR2 YFSETQ. The CDR3 is 15 residues long. CDR3 sequence reads: CASSLESRLASEQFF. DNA of the CDR3: TGCGCCAGCAGCCTGGAGTCCCGACTAGCGAGTGAGCAGTTCTTC.

This clonotype was seen many times. The genes are TRBV6-1 and TRBJ2-7; tentative D call: TRBD1 (5 bases). Germline V CDR1 and CDR2: MNHNS, SASEGT. The CDR3 extends over 13 amino acids. V lost 7 bases, J lost 4 bases, and 14 bases lay in between. CDR3 residues: CASTKPGLYEQYF. The CDR3 DNA reads as TGTGCCAGCACCAAACCAGGGCTGTACGAGCAGTACTTC.